The TCR beta chain under discussion was sequenced for a study of blood T cell repertoires in COVID-19. Overall study: COVID-19 samples collected from the United States, Italy and Spain covered acute and convalescent phases. T cells, B-cell-depleted T cells, or PBMCs supplied cDNA or gDNA.

Generated by immunoSEQ multiplex PCR, the TCRdb table keeps only in-frame clones and is missing some. This sample has 25,000 or so clones, with 85% to 90% found just once. This CDR3 comprises 16 residues. Germline lookup yields CDR1 SGHTA and CDR2 FQGNSA. V was clipped by 4 bases and J by 1 base; unmatched bases: 10. The source of this sequence is a man between 65 and 79 years old with acute or convalescent COVID-19. The material sequenced was peripheral blood. J is TRBJ2-7 and V is TRBV7-2, with 7 positions matching TRBD2. Written as DNA, the CDR3 is TGTGCCAGCAGCTCTACCCATAGCGGGCAGTCCTACGAGCAGTACTTC. Residues: CASSSTHSGQSYEQYF. The whole variable domain, filled in from reference TRBV7-2 and TRBJ2-7, reads GAGVSQSPSNKVTEKGKDVELRCDPISGHTALYWYRQSLGQGLEFLIYFQGNSAPDKSGLPSDRFSAERTGGSVSTLTIQRTQQEDSAVYLCASSSTHSGQSYEQYFGPGTRLTVT.